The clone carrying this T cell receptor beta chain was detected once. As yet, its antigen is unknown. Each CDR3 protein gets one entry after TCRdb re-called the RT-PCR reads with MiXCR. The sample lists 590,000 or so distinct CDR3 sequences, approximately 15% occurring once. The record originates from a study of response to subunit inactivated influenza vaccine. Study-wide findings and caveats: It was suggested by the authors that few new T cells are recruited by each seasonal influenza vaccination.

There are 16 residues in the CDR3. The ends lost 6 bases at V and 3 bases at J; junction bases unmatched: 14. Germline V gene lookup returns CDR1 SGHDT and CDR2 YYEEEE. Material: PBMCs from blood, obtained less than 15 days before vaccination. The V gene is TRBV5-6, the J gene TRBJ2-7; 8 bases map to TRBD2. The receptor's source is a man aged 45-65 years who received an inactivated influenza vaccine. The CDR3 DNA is TGTGCCAGCACCCCGGGGGGGCGGGGGATCATCTACGAGCAGTACTTC. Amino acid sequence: CASTPGGRGIIYEQYF.